The 30 T cell receptor beta chains given below trace back to one sample, sequenced in a study of blood T cell repertoires in COVID-19. Clones were read by immunoSEQ multiplex PCR, and TCRdb kept only the in-frame ones, dropping some. The data contain roughly 140,000 clones, 85% to 90% of them seen just once; the ten biggest clones take up roughly 15%. The sample comprised peripheral blood. Every receptor here comes from a woman in her forties with acute or convalescent COVID-19.

The rearrangement links TRBV28 to TRBJ2-1; D ambiguous. CDR1 and CDR2 (germline): MDHEN, SYDVKM. The CDR3 is made up of 15 amino acids. The V and J ends lost 6 bases and 0 bases respectively, with 12 bases between them. The CDR3 sequence is CASSKPQSSYNEQFF. The CDR3 region has the DNA TGTGCCAGCAGCAAACCACAAAGCTCCTACAATGAGCAGTTCTTC.

The genes are TRBV4-1 and TRBJ2-7, with TRBD2 as a possible D gene (6 bases). This CDR3 has 15 amino acids. V dropped 4 bases and J dropped 0 bases, with 13 bases sitting between them. Looked up from germline, CDR1 is MGHRA and CDR2 is YSYEKL. The CDR3 DNA follows: TGCGCCAGCAGCCTAACTAGCTCAAGCTCCTACGAGCAGTACTTC. Its translation is CASSLTSSSSYEQYF.

The rearrangement links TRBV29-1 to TRBJ1-3; 10 bases fit TRBD1. CDR1 and CDR2 (germline): SQVTM, ANQGSEA. This CDR3 has 15 residues. With 5 bases clipped from V and 5 bases from J, the junction kept 9 bases outside the gene matches. The CDR3 DNA follows: TGCAGCGTTCACGAGGGGGACAGGGGAAGAAACACCATATATTTT. Translating it yields CSVHEGDRGRNTIYF.

This CDR3 reads CASTSQSGGYNSPLHF. In DNA, the CDR3 is TGTGCCAGTACCTCCCAGTCCGGGGGCTATAATTCACCCCTCCACTTT. The rearrangement joins TRBV19 to TRBJ1-6; D is possibly TRBD1 (5 bases). V gave up 7 bases and J gave up 3 bases, with 16 bases separating them. This CDR3 contains 16 residues. The germline V gene encodes CDR1 LNHDA and CDR2 SQIVND (reference sequence).

The V gene is TRBV9, the J gene TRBJ2-2; possibly TRBD1 for D (6 bases). CDR1 and CDR2 (germline): SGDLS, YYNGEE. This CDR3 is 16 amino acids long. The ends were cut back, 1 base at V and 4 bases at J, with 14 bases in the middle. DNA of the CDR3: TGTGCCAGCAGCGTAACCGGGACACCGCGCACCGGGGAGCTGTTTTTT. This encodes CASSVTGTPRTGELFF.

V and J are TRBV19 and TRBJ1-5; 7 nucleotides align to TRBD1. CDR1 is LNHDA, CDR2 SQIVND, per germline (reference sequence). CDR3 length: 16 amino acids. J gave up 0 bases and V 5 bases, and 7 bases lay outside the gene matches. The CDR3 here is CASSPRQGDSNQPQHF. CDR3 sequence (DNA): TGTGCCAGTAGTCCCCGACAGGGCGATAGCAATCAGCCCCAGCATTTT.

V usage is TRBV10-3 and J usage is TRBJ2-7; D unresolved. V gave up 0 bases and J gave up 4 bases, with 13 bases separating them. The CDR3 length is 15 residues. CDR1 and CDR2 from the germline V gene are ENHRY and SYGVKD. CDR3 nucleotide sequence: TGTGCCATCAGTGAGTCTACCCCCCTTAGATACGAGCAGTACTTC. Translated: CAISESTPLRYEQYF.

V and J are TRBV14 and TRBJ2-1; D is perhaps TRBD2 (5 bases). V was clipped by 1 base and J by 10 bases, with 23 bases between them. CDR1 and CDR2 from the germline V gene are SGHDN and FVKESK. The CDR3 length is 17 residues. The CDR3, as DNA: TGTGCCAGCAGCCAAGTTAGGCGGGCCGGCCCCCATCGAGAGCAGTTCTTC. It encodes CASSQVRRAGPHREQFF.

The rearrangement links TRBV10-2 to TRBJ2-1, with 12 bases matching TRBD2. V lost 2 bases to trimming and J lost 4 bases; unmatched junction nucleotides: 9. The V gene's germline CDR1 is WSHSY and CDR2 SAAADI. The CDR3 covers 18 residues. The chain's CDR3 is CASSERLAGALMYNEQFF. DNA of the CDR3: TGCGCCAGCAGTGAGCGACTAGCGGGGGCTCTAATGTACAATGAGCAGTTCTTC.

The chain recombines TRBV6-6 with TRBJ2-1; 14 bases agree with TRBD2. Germline assignment: CDR1 MNHNY and CDR2 SVGAGI (reference sequence). V was clipped by 5 bases and J by 0 bases; unmatched bases: 3. The CDR3 is 17 amino acids. CDR3 sequence reads: CASSPGLAGGSYNEQFF. DNA for the CDR3: TGTGCCAGCAGTCCTGGACTAGCGGGGGGCTCCTACAATGAGCAGTTCTTC.

This rearrangement joins TRBV12-3 or TRBV12-4 to TRBJ1-1, with D unclear. The CDR3 length is 13 residues. V was shortened by 6 bases and J by 4 bases, with 12 bases between the two germline ends. The CDR3 DNA reads as TGTGCCAGCAGGCAGGATACAGTCACTGAAGCTTTCTTT. Translating gives CASRQDTVTEAFF.

The chain links TRBV6-5 to TRBJ2-3; 7 bases map to TRBD2. Germline V gene data show CDR1 as MNHEY and CDR2 as SVGAGI. The CDR3 is 14 amino acids. Trimming removed 7 bases from V and 3 bases from J; junction bases left unmatched: 7. The CDR3 sequence: CASTERGRTDTQYF. The CDR3, as DNA: TGTGCCAGCACCGAGCGGGGCAGGACAGATACGCAGTATTTT.

The chain employs TRBV19 and TRBJ1-6; D not resolved. This CDR3 has 14 residues. V lost 5 bases, J lost 7 bases, and 12 bases lay in between. Germline V gene lookup returns CDR1 LNHDA and CDR2 SQIVND (reference sequence). Here the CDR3 reads CASSGGFENSPLHF. Written as DNA, the CDR3 is TGTGCCAGTAGTGGAGGGTTTGAGAATTCACCCCTCCACTTT.

The genes are TRBV4-2 and TRBJ1-6; D perhaps matches TRBD1 (5 bases). The germline CDR1 and CDR2 sequences are LGHNA and YNFKEQ. Deletions cut 1 base from V and 5 bases from J, with 15 bases between. The CDR3 has 17 amino acids. The CDR3 here is CASSQVTGVPNNSPLHF. CDR3 nucleotide sequence: TGTGCCAGCAGCCAAGTCACAGGTGTCCCTAATAATTCACCCCTCCACTTT.

The chain links TRBV28 to TRBJ2-1; 9 bases agree with TRBD2. Trimming cost V 5 bases and J 7 bases; bases outside gene matches: 12. Germline V gene sequence: CDR1 MDHEN, CDR2 SYDVKM. This CDR3 has 16 amino acids. In nucleotides, the CDR3 is TGTGCCAGCAGTGCCGCGGGGGGGTTTTTGGAAAATGAGCAGTTCTTC. Translated: CASSAAGGFLENEQFF.

The rearrangement uses TRBV2 and TRBJ1-1, with no clear D. CDR1 SNHLY and CDR2 FYNNEI come from the germline V gene. The CDR3 extends over 15 amino acids. V lost 6 bases and J lost 3, with 17 bases in between. This CDR3 is CASRTSQVWDTEAFF. The DNA for the CDR3 is TGTGCCAGCAGGACATCACAAGTTTGGGACACTGAAGCTTTCTTT.

This chain joins TRBV29-1 and TRBJ1-1; D might be TRBD1 (6 bases). This CDR3 region has 12 residues. The germline V gene has CDR1 SQVTM and CDR2 ANQGSEA. The germline V and J ends were trimmed by 5 bases and 7 bases, with 14 bases remaining between them. The chain's CDR3 is CSVFPSTGEAFF. The CDR3 DNA follows: TGCAGCGTTTTTCCCTCGACAGGTGAAGCTTTCTTT.

This clone was found once. V and J are TRBV28 and TRBJ2-7; 7 bases agree with TRBD1. Germline V gene sequence: CDR1 MDHEN, CDR2 SYDVKM. V gave up 8 bases and J gave up 4 bases; unmatched junction bases: 11. There are 14 residues in the CDR3. The CDR3 coding sequence is TGTGCCAGCGCGAATCCGGGACAGAGTTACGAGCAGTACTTC. Its protein is CASANPGQSYEQYF.

The rearrangement joins TRBV6-5 to TRBJ2-3; D unresolved. The CDR3 has 13 amino acids. Germline V CDR1 and CDR2: MNHEY, SVGAGI. V shed 4 bases and J shed 2 bases, with 7 bases lying between them. CDR3 coding DNA: TGTGCCAGCAGTTGGCAAACCACAGATACGCAGTATTTT. Protein product: CASSWQTTDTQYF.

The chain couples TRBV30 to TRBJ1-1; 8 bases line up with TRBD1. CDR1 is GTSNPN and CDR2 is SVGIG in the germline V gene (reference sequence). This CDR3 is 15 amino acids long. Germline trimming cut 2 bases from V and 5 bases from J; bases unmatched to any gene: 10. The CDR3 loop reads CAWSPQGALRTEAFF. Here the CDR3 DNA reads TGTGCCTGGAGTCCGCAGGGGGCGTTAAGGACTGAAGCTTTCTTT.

V gene TRBV27 combines with J gene TRBJ2-2; tentative D call: TRBD2 (5 bases). The ends were cut back, 2 bases at V and 7 bases at J, with 5 bases in the middle. CDR3 length equals 12 residues. Germline V gene sequence: CDR1 MNHEY, CDR2 SMNVEV (reference sequence). The CDR3 is CASSLGGGELFF. Here the CDR3 DNA reads TGTGCCAGCAGTTTAGGAGGCGGGGAGCTGTTTTTT.

The V and J genes are TRBV30 and TRBJ2-1, with 7 bases that match TRBD2. Trimming at V came to 0 bases and at J to 7 bases, leaving 6 bases not matched to a gene. The CDR3 extends over 14 amino acids. Germline CDR1 and CDR2: GTSNPN and SVGIG (reference sequence). CDR3 sequence (DNA): TGTGCCTGGAGTGTAATGGGCGGGAGAAATGAGCAGTTCTTC. Its translation: CAWSVMGGRNEQFF.

The rearrangement links TRBV19 to TRBJ2-5; the match to TRBD2 covers 16 bases. Germline V gives CDR1 LNHDA, CDR2 SQIVND (reference sequence). This CDR3 contains 17 residues. The junction had 5 bases not matched to a gene; V was cut back by 3 bases and J by 4 bases. The CDR3 reads CASSIRGLAGGGETQYF. In DNA, the CDR3 is TGTGCCAGTAGTATCAGGGGACTAGCGGGAGGGGGAGAGACCCAGTACTTC.

V and J are TRBV5-1 and TRBJ1-3; D unclear. The CDR3 runs 14 residues. Trimming took 0 bases from V and 0 from J, leaving 4 bases between them. Germline-derived CDR1 and CDR2 are SGHRS and YFSETQ. The CDR3 bases are TGCGCCAGCAGCTTGGACAGCTCTGGAAACACCATATATTTT. Protein: CASSLDSSGNTIYF.

This chain joins TRBV16 and TRBJ1-5, with 8 bases fitting TRBD1. V lost 8 bases and J lost 6; bases outside the gene matches: 6. The CDR3 totals 13 residues. In germline, CDR1 is KGHSY, CDR2 FQNENV. CDR3 amino acids: CASWTGFGQPQHF. CDR3 DNA sequence: TGTGCCAGCTGGACAGGGTTTGGTCAGCCCCAGCATTTT.

This chain connects TRBV19 to TRBJ1-1; D is unresolved. From germline, CDR1 is LNHDA and CDR2 SQIVND (reference sequence). With 4 bases removed from V and 1 base from J, the gap between germline ends came to 19 bases. This CDR3 has 17 residues. This CDR3 reads CASSKINSQSPNTEAFF. For the CDR3, the DNA is TGTGCCAGTAGTAAGATCAACTCACAGTCGCCGAACACTGAAGCTTTCTTT.

This clone was detected only a few times. The chain carries TRBV3-1 (or the pseudogene TRBV3-2) and TRBJ1-3; D unresolved. Germline lookup yields CDR1 LGHDT and CDR2 YNNKEL (reference sequence). The CDR3 has 15 residues. V lost 0 bases and J lost 4, with 10 bases in between. As DNA, the CDR3 is TGTGCCAGCAGCCAAGAACGCGTTTACGGAAACACCATATATTTT. This gives the protein CASSQERVYGNTIYF.

V is TRBV5-1 and J is TRBJ1-2; 7 nucleotides line up with TRBD1. The trim removed 7 bases at V and 1 base at J, leaving 10 bases unmatched. The CDR3 is 15 residues long. Germline V CDR1 and CDR2: SGHRS, YFSETQ. As DNA, the CDR3 is TGCGCCAGCCTTCCATCGGGACAGAGTAACTATGGCTACACCTTC. Translated: CASLPSGQSNYGYTF.

V gene TRBV7-9 combines with J gene TRBJ2-3, with 9 bases aligning to TRBD2. The J segment lost 2 bases and the V segment lost 0 bases, leaving 6 bases of the junction unmatched. This CDR3 has 17 amino acids. The germline CDR1 and CDR2 sequences are SEHNR and FQNEAQ (reference sequence). The CDR3 nucleotides are TGTGCCAGCAGCTTAGCGACTAGCGGATCGTACACAGATACGCAGTATTTT. Its protein product is CASSLATSGSYTDTQYF.

The chain recombines TRBV27 with TRBJ2-3, with 9 bases identical to TRBD2. This CDR3 contains 15 residues. CDR1 MNHEY and CDR2 SMNVEV come from the germline V gene (reference sequence). Trimming removed 10 bases from V and 5 bases from J; junction bases left unmatched: 13. The chain's CDR3 is CATAGGLSLGDTQYF. Here the CDR3 DNA reads TGTGCCACAGCGGGGGGACTCTCTTTGGGAGATACGCAGTATTTT.